Below, 10 T cell receptor beta chains from the same sample are listed, as sequenced in a study of OX40 agonist ivuxolimab in advanced cancers. The library was prepared using the immunoSEQ multiplex PCR assay. TCRdb re-hosts the immuneACCESS table, in-frame sequences only. Its copies lack some clones; in the studies checked, an unresolved V gene accounts for under half of them, and the cause for the rest is not known. The sample table lists some 50,000 clones, around 87% of them with a count of one. The top ten clonotypes cover about 13% of the sample. This specimen consisted of CD4+ or CD8+ T cells sorted from blood, obtained in a trial of the OX40 agonist ivuxolimab. Receptor source: an adult with an advanced solid tumor such as melanoma, head and neck, liver or kidney cancer.

The CDR3 spells CASSRAGVNYGYTF. In DNA, the CDR3 is TGTGCCAGCTCAAGGGCAGGAGTCAACTATGGCTACACCTTC. This chain uses TRBV18 with TRBJ1-2, with D unresolved. CDR1 and CDR2 from the germline V gene are KGHSH and LQKENI. The V end lost 5 bases, the J end lost 2 bases, and 12 bases lay between the germline ends. CDR3 size: 14 residues. The entire variable domain, with the rest obtained from reference TRBV18 and TRBJ1-2, is as follows: NAGVMQNPRHLVRRRGQEARLRCSPMKGHSHVYWYRQLPEEGLKFMVYLQKENIIDESGMPKERFSAEFPKEGPSILRIQQVVRGDSAAYFCASSRAGVNYGYTFGSGTRLTVV.

The rearrangement joins TRBV19 to TRBJ2-1; D uncertain. Trimming took 5 bases from V and 9 from J, leaving 11 bases between them. The CDR3 contains 12 residues. Germline V CDR1 and CDR2: LNHDA, SQIVND (reference sequence). CDR3: CASSVQESEQFF. The CDR3 DNA reads TGTGCCAGTAGTGTCCAGGAGAGTGAGCAGTTCTTC. The full variable domain, rest sourced from reference TRBV19 and TRBJ2-1, is DGGITQSPKYLFRKEGQNVTLSCEQNLNHDAMYWYRQDPGQGLRLIYYSQIVNDFQKGDIAEGYSVSREKKESFPLTVTSAQKNPTAFYLCASSVQESEQFFGPGTRLTVL.

CDR3 sequence (DNA): TGTGCCAGCAGACGAGGACAGGGCGCCTACAATGAGCAGTTCTTC. Its protein product is CASRRGQGAYNEQFF. This chain joins TRBV6-5 and TRBJ2-1, with TRBD1 matching 8 bases. CDR1 and CDR2 (germline): MNHEY, SVGAGI. This CDR3 has 15 residues. After removal of 6 bases from V and 2 bases from J, the junction contained 6 bases not matched to a gene.

The chain employs TRBV7-9 and TRBJ2-7; D is possibly TRBD1 (6 bases). CDR1 and CDR2 from the germline V gene are SEHNR and FQNEAQ (reference sequence). CDR3 size: 12 residues. V gave up 3 bases and J gave up 7 bases, with 10 bases separating them. CDR3 in amino acids: CASSFPGTEQYF. The DNA of the CDR3 is TGTGCCAGCAGCTTTCCCGGGACAGAGCAGTACTTC.

The chain carries TRBV6-5 and TRBJ2-3, with 7 bases fitting TRBD2. Germline lookup yields CDR1 MNHEY and CDR2 SVGAGI. The CDR3 loop spans 12 amino acids. The CDR3 here is CVSSGYTDTQYF. For the CDR3, the DNA is TGTGTCAGTAGCGGGTACACAGATACGCAGTATTTT.

The V gene is TRBV29-1, the J gene TRBJ2-3; tentative D call: TRBD2 (6 bases). V was pared by 4 bases and J by 2 bases, with 13 bases between. Germline CDR1 is SQVTM and CDR2 is ANQGSEA. This CDR3 contains 14 residues. The CDR3 region has the DNA TGCAGCGTTGGAAGGACTACCTACACAGATACGCAGTATTTT. It encodes CSVGRTTYTDTQYF.

The gene calls are TRBV5-4 and TRBJ2-3; D unclear. The germline gives CDR1 SGHNT, CDR2 YYREEE (reference sequence). The CDR3 is made up of 12 amino acids. The ends were cut back, 2 bases at V and 4 bases at J, with 5 bases in the middle. CDR3 sequence reads: CASSFSSDTQYF. The CDR3 region has the DNA TGTGCCAGCAGCTTTTCCTCAGATACGCAGTATTTT.

The V gene is TRBV19, the J gene TRBJ2-6; D not resolved. CDR3 length equals 15 residues. Germline CDR1 LNHDA, CDR2 SQIVND (reference sequence). The ends were cut back, 10 bases at V and 0 bases at J, with 13 bases in the middle. CDR3 nucleotides: TGTGCCACCCTAGGACGGTTCTCTGGGGCCAACGTCCTGACTTTC. It translates to CATLGRFSGANVLTF. The full variable domain, rest sourced from reference TRBV19 and TRBJ2-6, is DGGITQSPKYLFRKEGQNVTLSCEQNLNHDAMYWYRQDPGQGLRLIYYSQIVNDFQKGDIAEGYSVSREKKESFPLTVTSAQKNPTAFYLCATLGRFSGANVLTFGAGSRLTVL.

The CDR3 nucleotides are TGTGCCAGCAGTGACGGGGCCACAGATACGCAGTATTTT. Amino acids: CASSDGATDTQYF. The J gene is TRBJ2-3, the V gene TRBV6-4; tentative D call: TRBD1 (5 bases). V was shortened by 2 bases and J by 2 bases, with 5 bases between the two germline ends. This CDR3 has 13 amino acids. Germline V lookup: CDR1 MRHNA, CDR2 SNTAGT.

V and J are TRBV28 and TRBJ2-2; 7 bases are shared with TRBD1. CDR1 and CDR2 from the germline V gene are MDHEN and SYDVKM. Unmatched junction bases numbered 7, after V lost 5 bases and J lost 4 bases. The CDR3 is made up of 15 amino acids. This CDR3 reads CASSPQTGSTGELFF. CDR3 sequence (DNA): TGTGCCAGCAGTCCTCAGACAGGGTCCACCGGGGAGCTGTTTTTT.